This T cell receptor beta chain was sequenced during a study of shared clonotypes between healthy human individuals. Regarding the study as a whole: A reduction in generation probabilities was seen for non-shared clonotypes relative to those shared by all four donors.

The CDR3 is made up of 13 amino acids. Per germline, CDR1 MDHEN and CDR2 SYDVKM. Trimming cost V 3 bases and J 6 bases, with 11 bases left between them. As for this clone: The antigen remains unidentified.

Libraries were prepared by immunoSEQ multiplex PCR; TCRdb keeps only in-frame clonotypes and omits some of them. The data contain roughly 2.6 million clones, roughly 92% of them singletons. This clonotype was sampled from a man between 18 and 29 years old in good health. The sample comprised naive CD4+ T cells sorted from blood. Subset indicated: CD45RA+ positively selected. The chain joins TRBV28 to TRBJ1-2; no firm D call. CDR3 amino acids: CASSLRALNGYTF. CDR3 bases: TGTGCCAGCAGTTTGCGGGCTTTAAATGGCTACACCTTC.